This T cell receptor beta chain was identified in a study of blood T cell repertoires in COVID-19. Study summary: T cells, B-cell-depleted T cells, or PBMCs provided the cDNA or gDNA that served as material.

The ends were cut back, 2 bases at V and 4 bases at J, with 6 bases in the middle. This CDR3 comprises 13 residues. Germline CDR1 and CDR2: MNHEY and SMNVEV (reference sequence). The assay was immunoSEQ multiplex PCR, and TCRdb's table has in-frame clones only and misses some. The table has 150,000 to 200,000 clones, roughly 84% seen once; the top ten hold 13%. About this clone: Other nucleotide sequences from this sample produce the same CDR3.

Residents of 24 US areas, aged about 18 to 89 years, made up the participants. The study assigned cohorts using participant-reported clinical history. This clonotype originated in a woman aged 60-75 years who had recovered from COVID-19. The specimen was PBMCs or T cells enriched from blood (not recorded which). The chain combines TRBV27 with TRBJ1-5; D may be TRBD1 (6 bases). This CDR3 reads CASSLRGNQPQHF. The CDR3 coding sequence is TGTGCCAGCAGTTTAAGGGGGAATCAGCCCCAGCATTTT.